The sample holds one count of the clone carrying this T cell receptor (beta chain). The target antigen is unknown. Relative to the germline gene, one junction end is altered; a read error may explain this. The germline gives CDR1 LGHNA, CDR2 YNFKEQ. This CDR3 comprises 15 residues. The library came from three nested PCR rounds adapted from ARM-PCR protocols. TCRdb itself ran the multiplex PCR reads through MiXCR, one entry per CDR3 protein. Of fewer than 90,000 distinct CDR3 sequences in the sample, about 77% were seen once. No cell sorting was done before RNA was extracted from the tissue. More than 3 cm separated this lung sample from the edge of the tumor. These data are taken from a study of tumor and adjacent non-tumor tissue in lung cancer. Study outcomes and limitations: Higher tumor TCR diversity was associated with shorter survival. Top 100 clones took a larger repertoire share in normal lung. Compared with tumor, normal lung showed significantly lower TCR diversity.

The clonotype was recovered from a woman aged 50 to 60 with non-small cell lung cancer. The gene calls are TRBV4-2 and TRBJ1-5; D remains unclear. Sequencing was performed on distant non-tumor lung tissue. CDR3 loop: CACSRDLTSNQPQHF. In nucleotides, the CDR3 is TGTGCCTGCAGCCGAGACCTCACTAGCAACCAGCCCCAGCATTTT.